The 30 T cell receptor delta chains given below trace back to one sample, sequenced in a study of gamma-delta chains in newborns, infants, children. TCRdb reprocessed the reads through CATT. The sample lists over 3,500 delta-chain clones; less than 40% were seen once. Specimen: blood. These receptors originate from a child who received the measles vaccine.

Turning to this clone: Other DNA sequences in the same sample also yield this CDR3. The chain recombines TRDV1 with TRDJ1; D possibly corresponds to TRDD3 (6 bases). The V gene's germline CDR1 is TSWWSYY and CDR2 QGS. Trimming took off 3 bases at V and 0 bases at J, with 32 bases between the two ends. The CDR3 extends over 22 amino acids. CDR3 nucleotide sequence: TGTGCTCTTGGGGAGCGATCCCGAGGGTGGGGGTCGCCGAGGCTTTACACCGATAAACTCATCTTT. Translated: CALGERSRGWGSPRLYTDKLIF.

The J gene is TRDJ1, the V gene TRDV3; D ambiguous. The CDR3 is made up of 16 amino acids. Germline V CDR1 and CDR2: TVYSNPD, GDNSRS (reference sequence). V was cut by 2 bases and J by 0 bases, with 19 bases left in between. The CDR3 here is CAFSGFPGPYTDKLIF. The CDR3 DNA reads TGTGCCTTTTCGGGTTTCCCTGGCCCCTACACCGATAAACTCATCTTT.

Comment on this clone: This may be a read error: a much more frequent sequence differs by one nucleotide. CDR3 region: CALGEPRLPPYWRRRYTDKLIF. The CDR3, as DNA: TGTGCTCTTGGGGAACCCCGCCTTCCTCCTTACTGGAGGAGAAGGTACACCGATAAACTCATCTTT. The genes are TRDV1 and TRDJ1; 7 nucleotides align to TRDD2. J gave up 0 bases and V 1 base, and 23 bases lay outside the gene matches. CDR1 and CDR2 (germline): TSWWSYY, QGS. This CDR3 contains 22 residues.

This clone has more than one count but fewer than ten. The V and J genes are TRDV2 and TRDJ1; 7 bases are a match to TRDD3. The CDR3 extends over 15 amino acids. Germline values: CDR1 GEAIGNYY, CDR2 EKD. V was clipped by 1 base and J by 6 bases; unmatched bases: 10. CDR3 region: CACDTRYGGNHKLIF. The CDR3 DNA reads as TGTGCCTGTGACACTCGTTATGGGGGAAACCATAAACTCATCTTT.

The chain couples TRDV1 to TRDJ1, with a tentative D call TRDD2 (7 bases). CDR1 is TSWWSYY, CDR2 QGS, per germline. V was cut by 3 bases and J by 0 bases, with 23 bases left in between. CDR3 length: 19 amino acids. This CDR3 reads CALGEIPTPGYLYTDKLIF. For the CDR3, the DNA is TGTGCTCTTGGGGAGATTCCTACCCCGGGATATCTGTACACCGATAAACTCATCTTT.

Note on this clone: This specimen includes other DNA sequences encoding the same CDR3. The CDR3 bases are TGTGCTCTTGGGATTGGCCTCCCTACGGCTGGGGGTCCTCCGTTGTACACCGATAAACTCATCTTT. Its translation: CALGIGLPTAGGPPLYTDKLIF. The genes are TRDV1 and TRDJ1; 7 nucleotides match TRDD3. CDR1 TSWWSYY and CDR2 QGS come from the germline V gene. The CDR3 loop spans 22 amino acids. Losses at the gene ends were 5 bases for V and 0 bases for J; bases not matched to a gene: 27.

This clone is categorized as medium-sized (0.01 to 0.1%). The gene calls are TRDV2 and TRDJ1, with 12 positions matching TRDD3. CDR1 is GEAIGNYY and CDR2 is EKD in the germline V gene. J lost 0 bases, V lost 1 base, and 2 bases had no gene match. The CDR3 has 16 amino acids. The CDR3 protein is CACDTLGDTYTDKLIF. The CDR3 DNA sequence: TGTGCCTGTGACACGCTGGGGGATACGTACACCGATAAACTCATCTTT.

To note about this clone: The junction and the germline gene differ at one end; a read error may be behind it. The rearrangement joins TRDV1 to TRDJ2; D call uncertain. This CDR3 spans 10 amino acids. CDR1 and CDR2 from the germline V gene are TSWWSYY and QGS. The CDR3 is CALGEASLFF. CDR3 nucleotides: TGTGCTCTTGGGGAAGCCTCACTTTTCTTC.

This clone was picked up a small number of times. This chain joins TRDV1 and TRDJ1, with 9 bases matching TRDD3. Looked up from germline, CDR1 is TSWWSYY and CDR2 is QGS. This CDR3 has 23 amino acids. Unmatched junction bases numbered 23, after V lost 0 bases and J lost 0 bases. This CDR3 reads CALGELTGPSLVLGDEYTDKLIF. The CDR3 DNA reads TGTGCTCTTGGGGAACTGACGGGACCTTCCTTAGTACTGGGGGACGAGTACACCGATAAACTCATCTTT.

This clone was counted between two and nine times. This sequence joins TRDV1 and TRDJ1, with 8 bases matching TRDD3. In germline, CDR1 is TSWWSYY, CDR2 QGS. The J segment lost 3 bases and the V segment lost 2 bases, leaving 23 bases of the junction unmatched. The CDR3 sequence is 21 residues long. The CDR3 sequence: CALGEKAFPGWGTRGPDKLIF. For the CDR3, the DNA is TGTGCTCTTGGGGAAAAGGCCTTCCCCGGCTGGGGGACCCGAGGACCCGATAAACTCATCTTT.

The CDR3 bases are TGTGCTCTTGGGGACCCCGCCATTCCCCTCGTCCTTTCCGTTACAGGAGAGTACTGGGGGATTGAGAAATACACCGATAAACTCATCTTT. It translates to CALGDPAIPLVLSVTGEYWGIEKYTDKLIF. This chain uses TRDV1 with TRDJ1; 10 positions match TRDD3. The CDR3 is made up of 30 amino acids. The ends lost 3 bases at V and 0 bases at J; junction bases unmatched: 46. Per the germline V gene, CDR1 is TSWWSYY and CDR2 is QGS.

As concerns this clone: A much more abundant neighbour one base away suggests this may be a read error. This specimen includes other DNA sequences encoding the same CDR3. The rearrangement uses TRDV3 and TRDJ1, with D perhaps matching TRDD3 (9 bases). The V gene's germline CDR1 is TVYSNPD and CDR2 GDNSRS (reference sequence). CDR3 length: 18 residues. The CDR3 coding sequence is TGTGCCTTTGGGGCTTCCTACCCCGTACTGGGGGACACAGATAAACTCATCTTT. Protein sequence: CAFGASYPVLGDTDKLIF.

The V gene is TRDV3, the J gene TRDJ1; 9 positions agree with TRDD3. The CDR3 consists of 18 residues. Germline V gene data show CDR1 as TVYSNPD and CDR2 as GDNSRS (reference sequence). With 2 bases clipped from V and 1 base from J, the junction kept 17 bases outside the gene matches. The CDR3 sequence is CAFYLGDWGYGATDKLIF. DNA for the CDR3: TGTGCCTTTTATTTGGGGGACTGGGGATACGGGGCCACCGATAAACTCATCTTT. Looking up the rest from reference TRDV3 and TRDJ1 gives the full variable domain: CDKVTQSSPDQTVASGSEVVLLCTYDTVYSNPDLFWYRIRPDYSFQFVFYGDNSRSEGADFTQGRFSVKHILTQKAFHLVISPVRTEDSATYYCAFYLGDWGYGATDKLIFGKGTRVTVEP.

This clone is medium-sized. The chain joins TRDV2 to TRDJ1; D is unclear. The CDR3 covers 15 residues. Germline CDR1 is GEAIGNYY and CDR2 is EKD. V was shortened by 0 bases and J by 2 bases, with 12 bases between the two germline ends. The CDR3 DNA follows: TGTGCCTGTGACACCAGTTGGCTGAGTACCGATAAACTCATCTTT. Its translation is CACDTSWLSTDKLIF.

This clone is termed medium-sized. The chain links TRDV3 to TRDJ1, with D perhaps matching TRDD3 (6 bases). The V end lost 4 bases, the J end lost 0 bases, and 18 bases lay between the germline ends. Germline V CDR1 and CDR2: TVYSNPD, GDNSRS (reference sequence). The CDR3 totals 15 residues. CDR3 nucleotide sequence: TGTGCCTATACGAACGTATGGGGGTACACCGATAAACTCATCTTT. Its protein product is CAYTNVWGYTDKLIF.

This clone was found a few times. The chain employs TRDV1 and TRDJ1, with TRDD3 matching 8 bases. Trimming removed 4 bases from V and 0 bases from J; junction bases left unmatched: 16. Germline V gene lookup returns CDR1 TSWWSYY and CDR2 QGS. There are 19 residues in the CDR3. Written as DNA, the CDR3 is TGTGCTCTTGGGGGCCTACAGGGATACGCCTCCCCTAACACCGATAAACTCATCTTT. Its protein product is CALGGLQGYASPNTDKLIF.

This clone appeared a few times. The chain links TRDV1 to TRDJ1; TRDD3 aligns across 7 bases. V shed 0 bases, J shed 1 base, and the junction held 20 bases outside the gene matches. The CDR3 extends over 21 amino acids. Germline CDR1 TSWWSYY, CDR2 QGS. CDR3 protein: CALGELGPTLYWGKPTDKLIF. As DNA, the CDR3 is TGTGCTCTTGGGGAACTTGGTCCGACTTTGTACTGGGGAAAACCCACCGATAAACTCATCTTT.

This clone was picked up a small number of times. V and J are TRDV3 and TRDJ1; D might be TRDD1 (6 bases). The CDR3 runs to 21 residues. Trimming shortened V by 1 base and J by 0 bases, and 33 bases separated the two germline ends. Germline CDR1 TVYSNPD, CDR2 GDNSRS (reference sequence). CDR3 DNA sequence: TGTGCCTTTAAGTTATTGATTGCTTCTATGGGAAGAATAGTGTACACCGATAAACTCATCTTT. It is translated as CAFKLLIASMGRIVYTDKLIF.

This clone has a handful of counts. One junction end disagrees with the germline gene, perhaps due to a read error. V and J are TRDV2 and TRDJ3; 9 bases agree with TRDD3. This CDR3 contains 19 residues. Germline values: CDR1 GEAIGNYY, CDR2 EKD. The CDR3 DNA is TGTGCCTGTGACACCATTGAGGGGGGATACTCCTGGGGCACCCGACAGATGTTTTTC. It encodes CACDTIEGGYSWGTRQMFF.

In the case of this clone: This CDR3 is also generated by other DNA sequences in the sample. This chain uses TRDV1 with TRDJ1; D not certain. Between the trimmed V and J ends, which lost 5 bases and 0 bases, there was a span of 22 bases. The CDR3 has 18 amino acids. Germline CDR1 is TSWWSYY and CDR2 is QGS. The CDR3: CALGPPIPSCSYTDKLIF. DNA for the CDR3: TGTGCTCTTGGGCCCCCTATCCCGTCCTGTTCGTACACCGATAAACTCATCTTT.

CDR3 in amino acids: CACVREYPSSWDTRQMFF. CDR3 nucleotides: TGTGCCTGTGTTAGAGAATACCCGAGCTCCTGGGACACCCGACAGATGTTTTTC. V usage is TRDV2 and J usage is TRDJ3; unclear D gene. The germline gives CDR1 GEAIGNYY, CDR2 EKD. The CDR3 spans 18 residues. V dropped 5 bases and J dropped 0 bases, with 16 bases sitting between them.

About this clone itself: Since a much larger clone is just one base distant, this may be a read error. This chain uses TRDV2 with TRDJ3; the match to TRDD3 covers 7 bases. CDR3 length: 18 residues. After removal of 0 bases from V and 2 bases from J, the junction contained 6 bases not matched to a gene. Germline-derived CDR1 and CDR2 are GEAIGNYY and EKD. CDR3 DNA: TGTGCCTGTGACACCGTACTGGGGAATACCTGGGACACCCGACAGATGTTTTTC. This translates into CACDTVLGNTWDTRQMFF.

This clone was seen a handful of times. Only one base separates this from a far larger clonotype, so it likely reflects a read error. Other DNA sequences within the sample encode an identical CDR3. The gene calls are TRDV3 and TRDJ1, with 10 positions matching TRDD3. Germline V lookup: CDR1 TVYSNPD, CDR2 GDNSRS (reference sequence). Trimming removed 4 bases from V and 3 bases from J; junction bases left unmatched: 17. This CDR3 is 17 amino acids long. CDR3 sequence reads: CASEFLPDWGIADKLIF. The CDR3 DNA reads TGTGCCTCCGAGTTCCTACCAGACTGGGGGATCGCCGATAAACTCATCTTT.

This chain links TRDV1 with TRDJ1, with 9 bases that match TRDD3. The ends lost 4 bases at V and 0 bases at J; junction bases unmatched: 21. The CDR3 is 21 residues long. The germline gives CDR1 TSWWSYY, CDR2 QGS. Here the CDR3 reads CALGGGFPIWGYAIDTDKLIF. DNA for the CDR3: TGTGCTCTTGGGGGCGGATTTCCTATCTGGGGATACGCTATCGACACCGATAAACTCATCTTT.

Remarks on this clone: The germline gene is not matched at one end of the junction; a read error may be the cause. Other DNA sequences in this sample translate to the same CDR3. This sequence joins TRDV1 and TRDJ1, with 7 nucleotides matching TRDD3. This CDR3 contains 20 residues. Looked up from germline, CDR1 is TSWWSYY and CDR2 is QGS. CDR3 sequence (DNA): TGCGCTCTTGGGGGTCCCCAGACCCGTCTACTGGGGACATACACCGATAAACTCATCTTT. Encoded protein: CALGGPQTRLLGTYTDKLIF.

CDR3 coding DNA: TGTGCTCTTGGGGTCACATTCCTACTTCCCACCCCCTGGGGATTGTACACCGATAAACTCATCTTT. Translating gives CALGVTFLLPTPWGLYTDKLIF. The V and J genes are TRDV1 and TRDJ1, with D perhaps TRDD2 (7 bases). Between the trimmed V and J ends, which lost 4 bases and 0 bases, there was a span of 33 bases. Germline values: CDR1 TSWWSYY, CDR2 QGS. The CDR3 loop spans 22 amino acids.

The rearrangement links TRDV2 to TRDJ3; TRDD3 matches at 10 bases. The CDR3 runs 23 residues. Trimming took 8 bases from V and 0 from J; bases not matched to a gene: 24. Per the germline V gene, CDR1 is GEAIGNYY and CDR2 is EKD. DNA for the CDR3: TGTGCCTATGGCACCGAAAATCGGAATGGGGGATACCAAGGCTCCTGGGACACCCGACAGATGTTTTTC. Its translation is CAYGTENRNGGYQGSWDTRQMFF.

By proportion, this clone is medium-sized (0.01 to 0.1%). The V and J genes are TRDV2 and TRDJ3; 8 bases fit TRDD3. Germline lookup yields CDR1 GEAIGNYY and CDR2 EKD. Trimming at V came to 0 bases and at J to 3 bases, leaving 9 bases not matched to a gene. This CDR3 contains 19 residues. In DNA form, the CDR3 reads TGTGCCTGTGACACCTGGGGGATCACATCCTACTGGGACACCCGACAGATGTTTTTC. It codes for CACDTWGITSYWDTRQMFF.

The chain employs TRDV1 and TRDJ1, with 9 positions matching TRDD3. The CDR3 contains 23 residues. Germline CDR1 reads TSWWSYY; CDR2 reads QGS. J was trimmed by 11 bases and V by 2 bases; bases with no gene match: 36. CDR3 residues: CALGEVHVPARFGWLLGEMRLIF. The CDR3 DNA reads as TGTGCTCTTGGGGAAGTTCACGTTCCGGCCCGTTTCGGATGGTTACTGGGGGAGATGAGGCTCATCTTT.

A few counts support this clone. The chain employs TRDV1 and TRDJ2; 10 bases map to TRDD3. The CDR3 runs 23 residues. Germline lookup yields CDR1 TSWWSYY and CDR2 QGS. V lost 0 bases, J lost 0 bases, and 19 bases stayed unmatched. CDR3 amino acids: CALGELGGGYADGTTALTAQLFF. The CDR3 DNA reads as TGTGCTCTTGGGGAACTAGGAGGGGGATACGCCGACGGTACCACCGCTTTGACAGCACAACTCTTCTTT.